A selection of T cell receptor beta chains follows, all from one sample in a study of Graves' ophthalmopathy and Graves' hyperthyroidism. Via MiXCR, TCRdb re-called the multiplex PCR reads, giving one row per CDR3 protein. The table shows about 620,000 distinct CDR3 sequences, with 22% occurring only once. Source material: peripheral blood. The receptors were gathered from a woman aged 18-29 years with stable Graves' hyperthyroidism. Some clones in this sample may be carry-over from other donors' samples. CDR3s include the opening cysteine and the closing phenylalanine or tryptophan. A D gene is named only where the DNA matches it firmly. Only part of the rows carry a size: once, few, many, or a class if the clone is expanded.

v_gene,j_gene,d_gene,abundance,CDR3nt,CDR3aa
TRBV27,TRBJ1-5,.,many,TGTGCCAGCAGTTTAATGGCAGGGAGGGGTCAGCCCCAGCATTTT,CASSLMAGRGQPQHF
TRBV28,TRBJ1-5,.,many,TGTGCCAGCAGTTTAGTGGGGGGGTGGCAGCCCCAGCATTTT,CASSLVGGWQPQHF
TRBV4-1,TRBJ1-5,.,many,TGCGCCAGCAGCCACGTACAGGCTAGCAATCAGCCCCAGCATTTT,CASSHVQASNQPQHF
TRBV2,TRBJ2-7,TRBD2,few,TGTGCCAGCGCTTCCAGCGGGAGTATATACGAGCAGTACTTC,CASASSGSIYEQYF
TRBV28,TRBJ2-5,.,many,TGTGCCAGCAACTCCAGCCGGGACTCCCAAGAGACCCAGTACTTC,CASNSSRDSQETQYF
TRBV12-3/TRBV12-4,TRBJ2-7,TRBD2,many,TGTGCCAGCAGTCCAGGGACTAGTTGGAGCTCCTACGAGCAGTACTTC,CASSPGTSWSSYEQYF
TRBV12-3/TRBV12-4,TRBJ1-2,.,many,TGTGCCAGCAGTTCCTGGACAGCTAACTATGGCTACACCTTC,CASSSWTANYGYTF
TRBV7-3,TRBJ1-2,.,many,TGTGCCAGCAGCGACCTAGAGGGCACACTTATGCAGAGCTACACCTTC,CASSDLEGTLMQSYTF
TRBV20-1,TRBJ2-2,TRBD2,many,TGCAGTGCTAGACTAGCGGGAGACACCGGGGAGCTGTTTTTT,CSARLAGDTGELFF
TRBV20-1,TRBJ2-4,TRBD1,many,TGCAGTGCTAGAGACAGGGGGCTGGCAAACATTAAGTACTTC,CSARDRGLANIKYF
TRBV6-5,TRBJ1-2,.,many,TGTGCCAGCAGGCCACAGGGCAACTATGGCTACACCTTC,CASRPQGNYGYTF
TRBV12-3/TRBV12-4,TRBJ2-6,.,many,TGTGCCAGCAGGGATTCATCTGGGGCCAACGTCCTGACTTTC,CASRDSSGANVLTF
TRBV11-2,TRBJ1-5,TRBD1,many,TGTGCCAGCAGCCACAGGGGTCAGCCCCAGCATTTT,CASSHRGQPQHF
TRBV2,TRBJ1-5,TRBD1,few,TGTGCCAGCGGGGCCCTTGGGACAGCCTATAGCAATCAGCCCCAGCATTTT,CASGALGTAYSNQPQHF
TRBV5-1,TRBJ1-2,.,.,TGCGCCAGCAGCTTGAATTCCGGTGGGGGGCCAAGTGGCTACACCTTC,CASSLNSGGGPSGYTF
TRBV19,TRBJ1-1,.,few,TGTGCCACCGCCAGGGGTAGGACTGAAGCTTTCTTT,CATARGRTEAFF
TRBV15,TRBJ1-5,.,many,TGTGCCACCAGCAGAAGACAGATACTCTCTCCTAATCAGCCCCAGCATTTT,CATSRRQILSPNQPQHF
TRBV20-1,TRBJ1-5,.,many,TGCAGTGCTAGAGATAGCAATCTGCCCCAGCATTTT,CSARDSNLPQHF
TRBV6-1,TRBJ2-7,.,few,TGTGCCAGCAGTGATGTGACGGTGGGGTCGTACGAGCAGTACTTC,CASSDVTVGSYEQYF
TRBV6-5,TRBJ1-1,.,once,TGTGCCAGCGTTTGGGCGGGCGCCACTGAAGCTTTCTTT,CASVWAGATEAFF
TRBV20-1,TRBJ1-1,.,many,TGCAGTGCCCCCTCGACAGGACTGAACACTGAAGCTTTCTTT,CSAPSTGLNTEAFF
TRBV28,TRBJ2-4,.,many,TGTGCCAGCAGTGCGCGCGGGACTCCGCTAGCCAAAAACATTCAGTACTTC,CASSARGTPLAKNIQYF
TRBV5-1,TRBJ1-1,TRBD1,many,TGCGCCAGCAGCTTGGTAGGGGACAGGGGTGAGACTGAAGCTTTCTTT,CASSLVGDRGETEAFF
TRBV7-6,TRBJ2-5,.,.,TGTGCCAGCAGCCCCCCCCGGGCGGGAATGGGAGAGACCCAGTACTTC,CASSPPRAGMGETQYF